These 5 T cell receptor beta chains originate from one sample sequenced in a study of cytomegalovirus exposure and HLA in healthy donors. Amplification used 60 Vbeta primers and 13 Jbeta primers. This table comes from immunoSEQ multiplex PCR, and its TCRdb copy is limited to in-frame clones, with some not included. The sample yields under 200,000 clones, roughly 85% seen once. The sample consisted of PBMCs. The origin of the receptors is a woman aged 50 to 65 in good health and CMV-seronegative.

The rearrangement uses TRBV7-8 and TRBJ2-7, with D maybe TRBD1 (6 bases). Deletions cut 4 bases from V and 1 base from J, with 11 bases between. This CDR3 is 14 amino acids long. Germline V gene sequence: CDR1 SGHVS, CDR2 FQNEAQ. CDR3 coding DNA: TGTGCCAGCAGCTCGAACCAGGGGTCCTACGAGCAGTACTTC. Its translation is CASSSNQGSYEQYF. The entire variable domain, with the rest obtained from reference TRBV7-8 and TRBJ2-7, is as follows: GAGVSQSPRYKVAKRGQDVALRCDPISGHVSLFWYQQALGQGPEFLTYFQNEAQLDKSGLPSDRFFAERPEGSVSTLKIQRTQQEDSAVYLCASSSNQGSYEQYFGPGTRLTVT.

The rearrangement joins TRBV6-5 to TRBJ1-2; no clear D gene. Germline V gene lookup returns CDR1 MNHEY and CDR2 SVGAGI. V lost 0 bases and J 8 bases, leaving 10 bases between the germline ends. There are 13 residues in the CDR3. CDR3: CASSYSKQFGYTF. The CDR3 region has the DNA TGTGCCAGCAGTTACTCGAAACAATTCGGCTACACCTTC.

The gene calls are TRBV2 and TRBJ1-1; no definite D call. The length of the CDR3 is 12 residues. V shed 3 bases and J shed 4 bases, with 6 bases lying between them. CDR1 SNHLY and CDR2 FYNNEI come from the germline V gene. The CDR3 coding sequence is TGTGCCAGCAGTGACCAGGTCACTGAAGCTTTCTTT. Translated: CASSDQVTEAFF.

This clone was observed a single time. V is TRBV10-3 and J is TRBJ2-3, with TRBD2 identical over 13 bases. After removal of 6 bases from V and 5 bases from J, the junction contained 5 bases not matched to a gene. Germline CDR1 reads ENHRY; CDR2 reads SYGVKD. The length of the CDR3 is 15 residues. The CDR3 sequence is CAIRGLAGVGDTQYF. CDR3 DNA: TGTGCCATCAGAGGACTAGCGGGAGTAGGAGATACGCAGTATTTT.

The V and J genes are TRBV10-3 and TRBJ1-1, with TRBD1 matching over 7 bases. The CDR3 length is 13 residues. V was pared by 1 base and J by 7 bases, with 3 bases of the junction left unmatched. Germline V gives CDR1 ENHRY, CDR2 SYGVKD. CDR3 DNA: TGTGCCATCAGTGAGTGGCAGGGGGGTGAAGCTTTCTTT. It yields the protein CAISEWQGGEAFF.